What follows is one T cell receptor beta chain and its context. This sample is drawn from a study of blood T cell repertoires in COVID-19. Looking at the study overall: Both acute and convalescent COVID-19 samples were obtained from the United States, Italy and Spain. Nucleic acid was either cDNA or gDNA, and it came from T cells, B-cell-depleted T cells, or PBMCs.

Seattle enrolled patients during active infection and tracked them longitudinally. As handled by the study authors: Researchers report that nucleated cell counts were estimated from reference gene primer amplification. Repertoires were generated with immunoSEQ multiplex PCR, while TCRdb's copy carries only in-frame clones and drops some. That table supplies the V and J calls and clone size; D and trimming were determined from the DNA. The table lists fewer than 200,000 clones, less than 90% of them singletons. CDR3 length: 13 amino acids. Germline loops: CDR1 SGHTA, CDR2 FQGNSA. J was trimmed by 7 bases and V by 3 bases; bases with no gene match: 1.

The chain uses TRBV7-2 and TRBJ2-1; 9 bases agree with TRBD1. Sequenced material: peripheral blood. The receptor was derived from a woman aged 70-85 years with COVID-19, enrolled during active disease. The CDR3 reads CASSFDRGNEQFF. The CDR3 DNA reads TGTGCCAGCAGCTTCGACAGGGGGAATGAGCAGTTCTTC.